The 17 T cell receptor beta chains below were found in one sample sequenced in a study of T cells in Graves' hyperthyroidism and ophthalmopathy. Template material for amplifying TCR beta CDR3 regions consisted of RNA transcripts. Using the HTBI primer set, a first-round RT-PCR was run on the TCR CDR3. TCRdb re-called the multiplex PCR reads through MiXCR, storing one row per CDR3 protein. Of 540,000 or so distinct CDR3 sequences listed, about a sixth were seen once; the top ten hold around 7.5%. Sequenced: blood. These TCRs come from a woman in her thirties with Graves' hyperthyroidism.

CDR3 sequence reads: CASRSGSSSYNEQFF. The CDR3 coding sequence is TGTGCCAGCAGAAGCGGGAGTAGCTCCTACAATGAGCAGTTCTTC. The gene calls are TRBV6-2 or TRBV6-3 and TRBJ2-1; 8 bases agree with TRBD2. Germline-derived CDR1 and CDR2 are MNHEY and SVGEGT. The CDR3 has 15 amino acids. V shed 6 bases and J 0 bases; nucleotides not matched to a gene: 4.

The chain uses TRBV20-1 and TRBJ2-3, with 13 bases identical to TRBD2. V gave up 1 base and J gave up 4 bases; unmatched junction bases: 5. This CDR3 is built from 16 residues. CDR1 and CDR2 from the germline V gene are DFQATT and SNEGSKA (reference sequence). The CDR3 DNA reads TGCAGTGCTAGAGGCGGGACTAGCGGGATCTCAGATACGCAGTATTTT. Translated, it gives CSARGGTSGISDTQYF.

This clonotype appeared many times. The chain joins TRBV6-1 to TRBJ2-1, with D possibly TRBD1 on 6 matching bases. This CDR3 comprises 15 residues. CDR1 and CDR2 from the germline V gene are MNHNS and SASEGT. The V end was cut by 5 bases, the J end by 0 bases, with 11 bases between. The CDR3 DNA reads TGTGCCAGCAGTTATCAGGACAGCTCCTACAATGAGCAGTTCTTC. Its protein is CASSYQDSSYNEQFF.

This clonotype was found many times. The rearrangement joins TRBV11-2 to TRBJ2-7; D is perhaps TRBD2 (5 bases). The V gene's germline CDR1 is SGHAT and CDR2 FQNNGV. The CDR3 length is 12 residues. V was shortened by 1 base and J by 9 bases, with 10 bases between the two germline ends. The CDR3 is CASSLVEEVQYF. CDR3 sequence (DNA): TGTGCCAGCAGCTTAGTTGAGGAGGTGCAGTACTTC.

Many counts were recorded for this clonotype. The chain is built from TRBV2 and TRBJ2-7, with D perhaps assigned TRBD1 or TRBD2 (6 bases each). From germline, CDR1 is SNHLY and CDR2 FYNNEI. Between the trimmed V and J ends, which lost 6 bases and 4 bases, there was a span of 16 bases. CDR3 length: 14 residues. The DNA for the CDR3 is TGTGCCAGCAGAGGGGGGCAGCCCGGATACGAGCAGTACTTC. Its translation is CASRGGQPGYEQYF.

This clonotype was counted ten times or more. The gene calls are TRBV2 and TRBJ1-6; D is unresolved. This CDR3 has 13 amino acids. Germline-derived CDR1 and CDR2 are SNHLY and FYNNEI. V was pared by 7 bases and J by 10 bases, with 14 bases between. DNA of the CDR3: TGTGCCAGCACGCTCGGGCTTCGGTCACCCCTCCACTTT. Protein product: CASTLGLRSPLHF. Combining the CDR3 with reference TRBV2 and TRBJ1-6 gives the whole variable domain EPEVTQTPSHQVTQMGQEVILRCVPISNHLYFYWYRQILGQKVEFLVSFYNNEISEKSEIFDDQFSVERPDGSNFTLKIRSTKLEDSAMYFCASTLGLRSPLHFGNGTRLTVT.

This clonotype occurred many times. The chain combines TRBV20-1 with TRBJ1-5; D perhaps matches TRBD1 (5 bases). Trimming pared 3 bases from V and 4 bases from J, leaving 10 bases between. Germline CDR1 DFQATT, CDR2 SNEGSKA (reference sequence). This CDR3 has 13 amino acids. The CDR3 DNA follows: TGCAGTGCTAGGCAGGGATTGAATCAGCCCCAGCATTTT. This translates into CSARQGLNQPQHF.

CDR3 bases: TGTGCCAGCAGCCCGGGGGGGACGAATGAGCAGTTCTTC. Translation: CASSPGGTNEQFF. The chain has TRBV27 and TRBJ2-1; 8 nucleotides agree with TRBD2. There are 13 residues in the CDR3. Germline V gives CDR1 MNHEY, CDR2 SMNVEV (reference sequence). With V trimmed by 6 bases and J by 7 bases, 5 bases remained unmatched.

The rearrangement links TRBV4-1 to TRBJ1-5, with a weak D call TRBD1 (6 bases). The length of the CDR3 is 17 residues. Germline lookup yields CDR1 MGHRA and CDR2 YSYEKL. Trimming shortened V by 0 bases and J by 1 base, and 13 bases separated the two germline ends. CDR3 in DNA: TGCGCCAGCAGCCAAGATCCCGGGGGCTTCAGCAATCAGCCCCAGCATTTT. Its protein product is CASSQDPGGFSNQPQHF.

At least ten counts were recorded for this clonotype. The V gene is TRBV28, the J gene TRBJ2-5; possibly TRBD1 for D (5 bases). The CDR3 length is 14 residues. The germline gives CDR1 MDHEN, CDR2 SYDVKM. V shed 2 bases and J shed 4 bases, with 11 bases lying between them. The CDR3 coding sequence is TGTGCCAGCAGTTTAACAGGCCCAGGAGAGACCCAGTACTTC. It yields the protein CASSLTGPGETQYF.

In this sample, this clonotype turned up a few times. The rearrangement uses TRBV19 and TRBJ1-5, with a weak D call TRBD1 (6 bases). Germline V CDR1 and CDR2: LNHDA, SQIVND (reference sequence). V was cut by 6 bases and J by 7 bases, with 19 bases left in between. The CDR3 runs to 15 residues. The CDR3 sequence is CASSPPQGRGQPQHF. For the CDR3, the DNA is TGTGCCAGTAGCCCCCCACAGGGTCGGGGACAGCCCCAGCATTTT.

This clonotype occurred a few times. V is TRBV19 and J is TRBJ1-1; tentative D call: TRBD1 (6 bases). This CDR3 has 15 residues. Trimming removed 6 bases at V and 1 base at J, with 15 bases between. Germline lookup yields CDR1 LNHDA and CDR2 SQIVND (reference sequence). CDR3 residues: CASRPTGPKNTEAFF. The CDR3 region has the DNA TGTGCCAGTAGGCCGACAGGACCTAAGAACACTGAAGCTTTCTTT.

This clonotype was found many times. CDR3 residues: CASSLQGVGGNEQFF. The CDR3 DNA reads as TGCGCCAGCAGCTTACAGGGGGTAGGAGGTAATGAGCAGTTCTTC. J is TRBJ2-1 and V is TRBV5-1, with TRBD1 identical over 8 bases. J lost 7 bases, V lost 2 bases, and 8 bases had no gene match. From germline, CDR1 is SGHRS and CDR2 YFSETQ. This CDR3 is 15 amino acids long.

This clonotype was counted only a few times. V and J are TRBV20-1 and TRBJ2-5; D is uncertain. Per the germline V gene, CDR1 is DFQATT and CDR2 is SNEGSKA (reference sequence). CDR3 length equals 15 residues. Trimming stripped 0 bases from V and 2 bases from J, with 13 bases between. The CDR3 reads CSARDPYKVQETQYF. CDR3 nucleotide sequence: TGCAGTGCTAGAGATCCGTATAAGGTACAAGAGACCCAGTACTTC.

This chain joins TRBV6-2 or TRBV6-3 and TRBJ2-6; D is perhaps TRBD2 (5 bases). Germline CDR1 is MNHEY and CDR2 is SVGEGT. The CDR3 is 14 amino acids. Trimming removed 8 bases from V and 0 bases from J, with 8 bases in between. The CDR3 region is CASGEPSGANVLTF. CDR3 nucleotides: TGTGCCAGCGGGGAGCCCTCTGGGGCCAACGTCCTGACTTTC.

Ten or more counts support this clonotype. The CDR3 DNA reads TGTGCCAGCAGCTCCCAAGTGACTAGCGGGAGCACAGATACGCAGTATTTT. Translating gives CASSSQVTSGSTDTQYF. The chain couples TRBV7-3 to TRBJ2-3; 10 positions agree with TRBD2. V dropped 4 bases and J dropped 0; count of bases not matched to a gene: 7. Germline V lookup: CDR1 SGHTA, CDR2 FQGTGA. There are 17 residues in the CDR3.

This clonotype was recorded a few times. The V call is TRBV11-2, the J call TRBJ1-4; unclear D gene. Germline CDR1 is SGHAT and CDR2 is FQNNGV. V was shortened by 1 base and J by 7 bases, with 10 bases between the two germline ends. The CDR3 spans 14 residues. The CDR3 DNA follows: TGTGCCAGCAGCTTAGTTGGAGGCTCTGAAAAACTGTTTTTT. It codes for CASSLVGGSEKLFF. The full variable domain, with the rest looked up from reference TRBV11-2 and TRBJ1-4, is EAGVAQSPRYKIIEKRQSVAFWCNPISGHATLYWYQQILGQGPKLLIQFQNNGVVDDSQLPKDRFSAERLKGVDSTLKIQPAKLEDSAVYLCASSLVGGSEKLFFGSGTQLSVL.